Each of the 7 T cell receptor beta chains below was sequenced from the same sample in a study of brain T cells in children with intractable seizures. The assay was immunoSEQ multiplex PCR, and TCRdb's table has in-frame clones only and misses some. The table lists around 80,000 clones, approximately 89% of them singletons. This specimen was peripheral blood, taken at surgery. These receptors were collected from a girl under 10 years old with Rasmussen encephalitis and intractable seizures.

The chain links TRBV7-9 to TRBJ1-1; D unresolved. CDR3 length: 14 amino acids. V was trimmed by 5 bases and J by 0 bases, leaving 10 bases between them. From germline, CDR1 is SEHNR and CDR2 FQNEAQ (reference sequence). In nucleotides, the CDR3 is TGTGCCAGCAGCACCCCGCGGGTGAACACTGAAGCTTTCTTT. It is translated as CASSTPRVNTEAFF.

This sequence joins TRBV18 and TRBJ1-5; 8 positions agree with TRBD1. V dropped 6 bases and J dropped 5; count of bases not matched to a gene: 6. The CDR3 has 14 amino acids. Germline V gives CDR1 KGHSH, CDR2 LQKENI. The CDR3 DNA follows: TGTGCCAGCTCCTTCGGACAGGGTTATCAGCCCCAGCATTTT. Amino acids: CASSFGQGYQPQHF.

The chain couples TRBV6-1 to TRBJ1-5, with D tentatively TRBD1 (6 bases). V was trimmed by 4 bases and J by 0 bases, leaving 16 bases between them. The CDR3 is 17 residues long. CDR1 is MNHNS, CDR2 SASEGT, per germline. CDR3 region: CASSGQVRPYSNQPQHF. DNA for the CDR3: TGTGCCAGCAGTGGACAGGTTAGACCGTATAGCAATCAGCCCCAGCATTTT.

The genes are TRBV18 and TRBJ1-5, with TRBD1 matching over 7 bases. V gave up 6 bases and J gave up 7 bases; unmatched junction bases: 9. CDR1 is KGHSH and CDR2 is LQKENI in the germline V gene. CDR3 length: 14 amino acids. The CDR3 bases are TGTGCCAGCTCTATTCAGGGGGGCGGACAGCCCCAGCATTTT. Its translation is CASSIQGGGQPQHF.

The gene calls are TRBV9 and TRBJ1-2, with 12 bases that match TRBD1. Germline-derived CDR1 and CDR2 are SGDLS and YYNGEE. The CDR3 covers 15 residues. V lost 2 bases and J lost 7; bases outside the gene matches: 6. DNA of the CDR3: TGTGCCAGCAGCGTCGACGGGACAGGGGGCTCTGGCTACACCTTC. Translated, it gives CASSVDGTGGSGYTF.

The chain joins TRBV2 to TRBJ2-5; D unresolved. The CDR3 runs 10 residues. CDR1 and CDR2 from the germline V gene are SNHLY and FYNNEI. The V end lost 10 bases, the J end lost 1 base, and 4 bases lay between the germline ends. The CDR3 nucleotides read TGTGCCACCCTCCAAGAGACCCAGTACTTC. This encodes CATLQETQYF.

The chain employs TRBV10-3 and TRBJ1-1, with D perhaps matching TRBD1 (5 bases). CDR1 and CDR2 from the germline V gene are ENHRY and SYGVKD. CDR3 length equals 13 residues. Trimming left V 3 bases short and J 10 bases short, with 15 bases between. CDR3 residues: CAISDGLTRAAFF. CDR3 in DNA: TGTGCCATCAGTGATGGCCTGACCAGGGCAGCTTTCTTT.